A selection of T cell receptor beta chains follows, all from one sample in a study of beta chain features in type 1 diabetes. Using immunoSEQ multiplex PCR, the repertoire was profiled, and TCRdb retains in-frame clones only, with some absent. The table lists fewer than 650,000 clones, about a sixth of them singletons. Sequenced: naive CD4+ T cells from blood. The receptors originated from a man aged 18 to 29 in good health. Both conserved end residues are trimmed from each CDR3. Clone size is given for some rows only: seen once, a few or many times, or a class if the clone is expanded.

CDR3aa	v_gene	abundance
ASSLAGRPSTDTQY	TRBV5-1	NA
ASSHRPGLHEQY	TRBV23-1	NA
AWSVLSGGYT	TRBV30	NA
ASTSGLAKNIQY	TRBV7-2	NA
SARQETQY	TRBV20-1	few
ASSPTGDWTEAF	TRBV5-1	NA
ASTLSAGAAF	TRBV7-8	few
ASSQEPPHGGNTGELF	TRBV4-3	few
ASSLVPPAGANYGYT	TRBV27	few
AWDAGGLSYNEQF	TRBV30	few
ASSIIGTWPAKNIQY	TRBV19	few
ASRPRTNWERPYEQY	TRBV27	NA
ASSFVYGQTTDTQY	TRBV28	few
SARQGYEQY	TRBV20-1	NA
ASSQAFGLAGLREQY	TRBV4-3	NA
ASSLAPGTGMYEQF	TRBV7-2	few
ASSPDSYEQY	TRBV18	NA
ASSDQGGFSPLH	TRBV6-1	NA
ASSPDPPGHTNTEAF	TRBV5-6	few
ASSDKRNTEAF	TRBV6-1	few
ASSGIGYGYT	TRBV9	few
ASSPASGSHNEQF	TRBV7-2	NA
ASSQRGGHTDTQY	TRBV4-3	few
ASSSLSLTSSYEQY	TRBV7-9	NA